This paragraph covers one TCR beta chain sequence. The antigen is not known. The data are from a study of T cells after yellow fever vaccination. General study results and limits: Sorted repertoires could include abundant contaminating clonotypes from bulk cells. Re-detected after boosting: most primary clones, approximately 97% of CD4 and roughly 90% of CD8.

TCRdb redid the calling of the 5' RACE reads with MiXCR, one entry per CDR3 protein. Among under 200,000 distinct CDR3 sequences listed, 11% were seen once. V shed 6 bases and J shed 5 bases, with 17 bases lying between them. Germline CDR1 is MGHRA and CDR2 is YSYEKL. This CDR3 has 15 amino acids. The sample was CD8+ T cells sorted from PBMCs, taken 15 days after the yellow fever booster vaccination. The V and J genes are TRBV4-1 and TRBJ2-1; tentatively, D is TRBD2 (5 bases). This receptor was taken from a man younger than 30 who received the YFV17D yellow fever vaccine. The CDR3 reads CASSRAPGSDNEQFF. The CDR3 DNA reads as TGCGCCAGCAGTCGCGCCCCGGGATCTGACAATGAGCAGTTCTTC.